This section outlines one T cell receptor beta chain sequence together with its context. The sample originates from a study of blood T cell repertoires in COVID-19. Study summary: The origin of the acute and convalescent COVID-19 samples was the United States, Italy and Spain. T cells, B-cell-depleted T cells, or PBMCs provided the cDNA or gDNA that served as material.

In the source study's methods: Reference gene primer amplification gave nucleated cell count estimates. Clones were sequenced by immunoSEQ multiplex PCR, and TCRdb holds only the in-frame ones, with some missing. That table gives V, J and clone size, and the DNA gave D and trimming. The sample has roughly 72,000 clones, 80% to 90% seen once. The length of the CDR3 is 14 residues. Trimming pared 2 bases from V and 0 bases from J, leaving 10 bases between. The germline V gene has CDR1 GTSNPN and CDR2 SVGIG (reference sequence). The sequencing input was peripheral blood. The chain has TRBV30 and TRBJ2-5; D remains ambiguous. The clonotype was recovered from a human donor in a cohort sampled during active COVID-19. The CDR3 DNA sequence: TGTGCCTGGAGTATTACGAGGTACCAAGAGACCCAGTACTTC. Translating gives CAWSITRYQETQYF.